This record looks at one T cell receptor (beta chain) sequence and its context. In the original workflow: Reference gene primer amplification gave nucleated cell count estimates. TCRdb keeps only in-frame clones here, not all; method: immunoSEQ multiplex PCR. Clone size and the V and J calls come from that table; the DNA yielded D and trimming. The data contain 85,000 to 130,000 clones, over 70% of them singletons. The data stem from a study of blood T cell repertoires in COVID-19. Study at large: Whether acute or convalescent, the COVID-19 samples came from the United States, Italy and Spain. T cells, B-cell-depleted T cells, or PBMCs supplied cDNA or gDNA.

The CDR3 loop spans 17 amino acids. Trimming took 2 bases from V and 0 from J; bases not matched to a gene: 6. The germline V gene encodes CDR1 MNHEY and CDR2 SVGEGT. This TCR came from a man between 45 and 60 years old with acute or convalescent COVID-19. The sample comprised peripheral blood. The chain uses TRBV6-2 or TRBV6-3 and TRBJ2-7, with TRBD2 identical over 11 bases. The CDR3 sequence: CASSYPLAGGSSYEQYF. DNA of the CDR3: TGTGCCAGCAGTTACCCCCTAGCGGGAGGCAGCTCCTACGAGCAGTACTTC.